This record covers a single T cell receptor (beta chain). The authors' processing: For nucleated cells, counts were estimated from reference gene primer amplification. Clones were sequenced by immunoSEQ multiplex PCR, and TCRdb holds only the in-frame ones, with some missing. Clone size and V and J calls were adopted from that table, with D and trimming inferred from the DNA. The repertoire has approximately 200,000 clones, just under 90% of them found once; the top ten carry 1.2%. The participants were between roughly 18 and 89 years old and came from about two dozen US areas. Two consecutive negative NP/OP PCR tests, clearance, or resolved symptoms defined Cohort 3 recovery. The data are from a study of blood T cell repertoires in COVID-19. Whole-study context: Acute-phase and convalescent COVID-19 samples originated in the United States, Italy and Spain.

Deletions cut 1 base from V and 1 base from J, with 8 bases between. Looked up from germline, CDR1 is KGHSH and CDR2 is LQKENI. This CDR3 contains 14 residues. V and J are TRBV18 and TRBJ2-7; no reliable D call. The receptor comes from a man aged 30 to 39 who had recovered from COVID-19. Sequencing was performed on PBMCs or T cells enriched from blood (not recorded which). In nucleotides, the CDR3 is TGTGCCAGCTCACCACTTCAGGATTCCTACGAGCAGTACTTC. Encoded protein: CASSPLQDSYEQYF.